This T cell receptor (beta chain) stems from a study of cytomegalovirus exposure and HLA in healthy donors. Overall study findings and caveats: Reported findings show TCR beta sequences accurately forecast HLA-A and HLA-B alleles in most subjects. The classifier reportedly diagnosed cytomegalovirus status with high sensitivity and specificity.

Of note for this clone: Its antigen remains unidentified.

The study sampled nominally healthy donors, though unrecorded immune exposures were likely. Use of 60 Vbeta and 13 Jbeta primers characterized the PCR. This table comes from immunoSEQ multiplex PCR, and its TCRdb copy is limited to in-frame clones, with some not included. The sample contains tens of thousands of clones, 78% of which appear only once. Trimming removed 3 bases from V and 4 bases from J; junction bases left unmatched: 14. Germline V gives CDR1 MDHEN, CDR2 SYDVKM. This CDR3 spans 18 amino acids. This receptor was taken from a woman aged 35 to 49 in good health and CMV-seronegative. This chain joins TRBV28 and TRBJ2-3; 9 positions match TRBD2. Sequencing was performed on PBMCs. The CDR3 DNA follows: TGTGCCAGCAGTTTTTTAGCGGGAGAGAGGTTTAACGCAGATACGCAGTATTTT. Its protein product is CASSFLAGERFNADTQYF.